The clone carrying this TCR beta chain was detected a few times. Its specificity is not known. This record belongs to a study of T cell responses to AZD1222 COVID-19 vaccine. This table comes from immunoSEQ multiplex PCR, and its TCRdb copy is limited to in-frame clones, with some not included. The sample lists tens of thousands of clones, 70% to 80% occurring once. Study-wide results and limits: Spike was spanned by vaccine-associated CD4 TCRs, with dominance at 160-218 and 743-854.

Germline lookup yields CDR1 SGHNT and CDR2 YYREEE (reference sequence). This CDR3 contains 14 residues. V dropped 0 bases and J dropped 2 bases, with 8 bases sitting between them. The chain has TRBV5-4 and TRBJ1-2; no definite D call. Sample: peripheral blood, taken 28 days after the second AZD1222 dose. The clonotype was recovered from an adult who received the AZD1222 COVID-19 vaccine. The CDR3, as DNA: TGTGCCAGCAGCTTGGATGCGGGAAACTATGGCTACACCTTC. Protein: CASSLDAGNYGYTF.